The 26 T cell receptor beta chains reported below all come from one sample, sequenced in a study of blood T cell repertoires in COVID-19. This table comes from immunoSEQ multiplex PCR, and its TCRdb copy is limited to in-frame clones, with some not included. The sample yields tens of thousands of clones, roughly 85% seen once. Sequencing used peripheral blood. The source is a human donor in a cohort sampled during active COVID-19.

The CDR3 nucleotides read TGTGCCAGCAGCCAAGTCCCTAGCGGGAGCCAAGAGACCCAGTACTTC. Encoded protein: CASSQVPSGSQETQYF. The chain couples TRBV4-2 to TRBJ2-5; TRBD2 matches 10 bases. Trimming took 1 base from V and 1 from J; bases not matched to a gene: 3. CDR1 is LGHNA and CDR2 is YNFKEQ in the germline V gene. The CDR3 covers 16 residues.

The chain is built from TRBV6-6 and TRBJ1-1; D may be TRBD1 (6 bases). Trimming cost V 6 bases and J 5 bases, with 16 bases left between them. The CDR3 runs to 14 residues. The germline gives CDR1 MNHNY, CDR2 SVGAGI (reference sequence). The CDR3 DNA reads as TGTGCCAGCAGCCCCAAGGGGGTATCGACTGAAGCTTTCTTT. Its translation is CASSPKGVSTEAFF.

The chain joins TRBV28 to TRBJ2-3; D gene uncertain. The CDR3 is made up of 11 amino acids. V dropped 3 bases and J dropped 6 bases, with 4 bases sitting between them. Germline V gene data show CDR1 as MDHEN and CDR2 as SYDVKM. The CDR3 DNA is TGTGCCAGCAGTTTCGGGGATACGCAGTATTTT. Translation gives CASSFGDTQYF.

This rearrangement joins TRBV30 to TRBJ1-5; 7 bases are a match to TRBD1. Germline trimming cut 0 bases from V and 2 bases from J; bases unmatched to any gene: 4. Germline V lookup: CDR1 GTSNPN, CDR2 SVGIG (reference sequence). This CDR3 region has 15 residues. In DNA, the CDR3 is TGTGCCTGGAGTGTACAGGGGAGAGGCAATCAGCCCCAGCATTTT. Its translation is CAWSVQGRGNQPQHF.

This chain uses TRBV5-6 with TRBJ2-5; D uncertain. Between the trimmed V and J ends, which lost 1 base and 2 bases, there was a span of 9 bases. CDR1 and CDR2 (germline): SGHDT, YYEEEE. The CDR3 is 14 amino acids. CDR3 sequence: CASSLWSEQETQYF. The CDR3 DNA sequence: TGTGCCAGCAGCTTGTGGTCAGAACAAGAGACCCAGTACTTC.

The CDR3 nucleotides are TGTGCCAGCAGCTCCAGACAGGTTTACAATGAGCAGTTCTTC. Protein product: CASSSRQVYNEQFF. The chain recombines TRBV5-6 with TRBJ2-1; tentatively, D is TRBD1 (6 bases). The V end lost 3 bases, the J end lost 4 bases, and 11 bases lay between the germline ends. Germline assignment: CDR1 SGHDT and CDR2 YYEEEE. The CDR3 contains 14 residues.

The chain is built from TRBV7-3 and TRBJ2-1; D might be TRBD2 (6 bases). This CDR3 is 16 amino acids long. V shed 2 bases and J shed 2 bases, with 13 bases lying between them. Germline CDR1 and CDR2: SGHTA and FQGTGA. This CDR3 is CASSLRSGLTYNEQFF. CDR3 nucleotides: TGTGCCAGCAGCTTACGTAGCGGCTTAACCTACAATGAGCAGTTCTTC. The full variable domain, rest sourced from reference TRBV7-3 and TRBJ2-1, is GAGVSQTPSNKVTEKGKYVELRCDPISGHTALYWYRQSLGQGPEFLIYFQGTGAADDSGLPNDRFFAVRPEGSVSTLKIQRTERGDSAVYLCASSLRSGLTYNEQFFGPGTRLTVL.

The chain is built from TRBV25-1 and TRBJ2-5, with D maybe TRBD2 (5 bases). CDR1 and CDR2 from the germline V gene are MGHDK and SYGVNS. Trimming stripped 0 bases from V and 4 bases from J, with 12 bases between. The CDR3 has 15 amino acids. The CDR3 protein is CASSEYPAVLETQYF. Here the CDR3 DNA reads TGTGCCAGCAGTGAATACCCAGCGGTACTAGAGACCCAGTACTTC.

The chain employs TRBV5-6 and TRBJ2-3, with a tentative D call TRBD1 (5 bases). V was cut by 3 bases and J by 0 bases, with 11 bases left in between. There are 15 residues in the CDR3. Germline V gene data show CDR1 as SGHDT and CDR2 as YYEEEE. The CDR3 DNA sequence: TGTGCCAGCAGCTCCGACAGTGATAGCACAGATACGCAGTATTTT. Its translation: CASSSDSDSTDTQYF.

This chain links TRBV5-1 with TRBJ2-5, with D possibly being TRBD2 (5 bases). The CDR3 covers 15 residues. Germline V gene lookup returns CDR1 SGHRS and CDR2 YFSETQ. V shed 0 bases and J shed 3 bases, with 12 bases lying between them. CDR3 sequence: CASSLEPQRKETQYF. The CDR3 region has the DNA TGCGCCAGCAGCTTGGAGCCCCAGCGGAAAGAGACCCAGTACTTC.

CDR3 bases: TGTGCCAGCAGCCCCATTCGACAGCTCAATGAGCAGTTCTTC. Translated: CASSPIRQLNEQFF. The genes are TRBV7-2 and TRBJ2-1; perhaps TRBD1 as D (5 bases). The germline V gene encodes CDR1 SGHTA and CDR2 FQGNSA. The CDR3 spans 14 residues. With 5 bases removed from V and 6 bases from J, the gap between germline ends came to 14 bases.

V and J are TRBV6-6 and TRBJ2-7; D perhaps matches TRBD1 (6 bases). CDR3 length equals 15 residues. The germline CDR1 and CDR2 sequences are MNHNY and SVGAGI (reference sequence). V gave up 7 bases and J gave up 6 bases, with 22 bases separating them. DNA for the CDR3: TGTGCCAGCACTCCCGAACAGGGAATTTCGGGCGAGCAGTACTTC. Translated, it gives CASTPEQGISGEQYF.

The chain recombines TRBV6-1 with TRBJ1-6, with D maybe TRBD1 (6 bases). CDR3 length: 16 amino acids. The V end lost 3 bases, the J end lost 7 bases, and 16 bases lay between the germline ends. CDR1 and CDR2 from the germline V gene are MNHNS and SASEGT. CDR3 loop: CASSDAGQRNNSPLHF. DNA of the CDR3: TGTGCCAGCAGTGATGCCGGACAGAGAAACAATTCACCCCTCCACTTT.

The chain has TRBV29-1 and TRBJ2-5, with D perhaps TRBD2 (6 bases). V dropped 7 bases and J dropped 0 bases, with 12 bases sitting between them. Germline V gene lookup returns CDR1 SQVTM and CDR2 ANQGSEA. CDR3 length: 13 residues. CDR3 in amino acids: CSAHGGNQETQYF. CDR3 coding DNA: TGCAGCGCCCACGGAGGGAACCAAGAGACCCAGTACTTC.

The CDR3 region has the DNA TGTGCCAGCAGTGTAACTAGCTGGAGTGAGCAGTTCTTC. Translating gives CASSVTSWSEQFF. The gene calls are TRBV6-4 and TRBJ2-1; the D gene is possibly TRBD2 (6 bases). The CDR3 loop spans 13 amino acids. Trimming stripped 4 bases from V and 9 bases from J, with 13 bases between. Germline-derived CDR1 and CDR2 are MRHNA and SNTAGT.

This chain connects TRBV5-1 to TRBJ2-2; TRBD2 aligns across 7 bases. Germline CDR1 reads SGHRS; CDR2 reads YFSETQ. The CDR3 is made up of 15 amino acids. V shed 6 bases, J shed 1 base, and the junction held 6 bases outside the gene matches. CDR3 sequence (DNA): TGCGCCAGCAAAACCACTAGCGAGAACACCGGGGAGCTGTTTTTT. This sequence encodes CASKTTSENTGELFF.

The CDR3 loop is CASSQGLAGGLDTQYF. CDR3 sequence (DNA): TGTGCCAGCAGTCAGGGACTAGCGGGGGGGTTGGATACGCAGTATTTT. The rearrangement joins TRBV7-2 to TRBJ2-3, with 16 bases matching TRBD2. Germline V CDR1 and CDR2: SGHTA, FQGNSA. This CDR3 region has 16 residues. V shed 6 bases and J 6 bases; nucleotides not matched to a gene: 6.

In DNA, the CDR3 is TGTGCCAGCAGCCCGACAGCCCTGAACACTGAAGCTTTCTTT. It codes for CASSPTALNTEAFF. The chain employs TRBV3-1 (or the pseudogene TRBV3-2) and TRBJ1-1; D might be TRBD1 (5 bases). Trimming took 4 bases from V and 0 from J, leaving 9 bases between them. Germline assignment: CDR1 LGHDT and CDR2 YNNKEL (reference sequence). This CDR3 contains 14 residues.

Here the CDR3 DNA reads TGTGCCAGCAGTGAAGCGCAACTAGCGGGGGGCCACGAGCAGTACTTC. The encoded protein is CASSEAQLAGGHEQYF. The chain carries TRBV2 and TRBJ2-7; 12 bases fit TRBD2. Unmatched junction bases numbered 5, after V lost 0 bases and J lost 5 bases. The V gene's germline CDR1 is SNHLY and CDR2 FYNNEI. This CDR3 has 16 amino acids.

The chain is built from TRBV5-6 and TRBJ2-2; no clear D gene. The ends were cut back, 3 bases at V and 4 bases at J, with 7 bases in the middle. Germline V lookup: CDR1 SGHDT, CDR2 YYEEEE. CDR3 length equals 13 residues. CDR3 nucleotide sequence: TGTGCCAGCAGCTACGCGAGCACCGGGGAGCTGTTTTTT. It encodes CASSYASTGELFF.

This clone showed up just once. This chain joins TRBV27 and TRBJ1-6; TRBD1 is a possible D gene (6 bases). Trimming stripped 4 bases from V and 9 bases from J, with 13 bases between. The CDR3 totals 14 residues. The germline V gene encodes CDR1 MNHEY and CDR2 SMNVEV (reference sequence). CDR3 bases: TGTGCCAGCAGTTCGACAGGTTACGCTTCACCCCTCCACTTT. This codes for CASSSTGYASPLHF.

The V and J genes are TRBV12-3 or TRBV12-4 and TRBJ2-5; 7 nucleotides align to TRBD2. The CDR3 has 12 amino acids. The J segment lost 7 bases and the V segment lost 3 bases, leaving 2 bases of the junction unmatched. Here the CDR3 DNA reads TGTGCCAGCAGTTTTCGGGGGGTGACCCAGTACTTC. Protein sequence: CASSFRGVTQYF.

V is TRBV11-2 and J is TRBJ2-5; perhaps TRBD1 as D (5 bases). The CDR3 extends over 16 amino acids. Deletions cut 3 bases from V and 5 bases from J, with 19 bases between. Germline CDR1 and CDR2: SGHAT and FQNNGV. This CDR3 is CASSFTGAQGRETQYF. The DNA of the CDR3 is TGTGCCAGCAGCTTTACCGGTGCGCAGGGTAGGGAGACCCAGTACTTC.

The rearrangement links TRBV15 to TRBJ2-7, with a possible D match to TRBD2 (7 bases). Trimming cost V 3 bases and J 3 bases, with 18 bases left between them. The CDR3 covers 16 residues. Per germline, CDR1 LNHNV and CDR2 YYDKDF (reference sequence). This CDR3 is CATSSLEGEGVYEQYF. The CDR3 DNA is TGTGCCACCAGCAGTCTAGAGGGGGAGGGTGTCTACGAGCAGTACTTC. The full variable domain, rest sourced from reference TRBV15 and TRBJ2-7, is DAMVIQNPRYQVTQFGKPVTLSCSQTLNHNVMYWYQQKSSQAPKLLFHYYDKDFNNEADTPDNFQSRRPNTSFCFLDIRSPGLGDTAMYLCATSSLEGEGVYEQYFGPGTRLTVT.

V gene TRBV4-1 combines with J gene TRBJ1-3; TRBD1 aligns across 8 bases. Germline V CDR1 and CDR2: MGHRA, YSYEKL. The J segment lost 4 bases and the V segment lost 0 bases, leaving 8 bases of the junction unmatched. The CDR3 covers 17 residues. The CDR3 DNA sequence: TGCGCCAGCAGCCAAGATCAAGACAGGGGATTCGGAAACACCATATATTTT. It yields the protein CASSQDQDRGFGNTIYF.

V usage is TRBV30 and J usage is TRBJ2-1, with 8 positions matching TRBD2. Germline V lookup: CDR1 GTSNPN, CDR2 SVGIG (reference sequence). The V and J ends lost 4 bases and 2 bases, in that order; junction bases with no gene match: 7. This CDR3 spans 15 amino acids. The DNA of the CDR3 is TGTGCCTGGATCTTCGCGGGGGGCCCCTACAATGAGCAGTTCTTC. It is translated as CAWIFAGGPYNEQFF.